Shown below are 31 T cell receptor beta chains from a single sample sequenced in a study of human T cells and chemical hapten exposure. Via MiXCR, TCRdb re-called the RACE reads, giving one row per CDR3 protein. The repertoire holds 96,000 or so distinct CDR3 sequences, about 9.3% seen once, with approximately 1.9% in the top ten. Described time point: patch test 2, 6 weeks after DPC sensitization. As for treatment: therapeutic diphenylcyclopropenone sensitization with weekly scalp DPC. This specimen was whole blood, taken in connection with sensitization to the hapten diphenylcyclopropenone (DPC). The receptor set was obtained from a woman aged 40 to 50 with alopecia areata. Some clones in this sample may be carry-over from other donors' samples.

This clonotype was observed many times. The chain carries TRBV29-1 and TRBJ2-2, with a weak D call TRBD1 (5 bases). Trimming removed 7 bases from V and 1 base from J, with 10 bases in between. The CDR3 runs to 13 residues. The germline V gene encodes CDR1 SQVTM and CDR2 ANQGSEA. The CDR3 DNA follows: TGCAGCGGAAGAACAGGGAACACCGGGGAGCTGTTTTTT. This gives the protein CSGRTGNTGELFF.

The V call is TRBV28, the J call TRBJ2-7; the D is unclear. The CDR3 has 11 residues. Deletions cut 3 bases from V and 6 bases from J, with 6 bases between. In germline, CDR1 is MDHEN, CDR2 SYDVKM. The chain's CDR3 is CASSLGSEQYF. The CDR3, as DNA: TGTGCCAGCAGTTTGGGAAGCGAGCAGTACTTC.

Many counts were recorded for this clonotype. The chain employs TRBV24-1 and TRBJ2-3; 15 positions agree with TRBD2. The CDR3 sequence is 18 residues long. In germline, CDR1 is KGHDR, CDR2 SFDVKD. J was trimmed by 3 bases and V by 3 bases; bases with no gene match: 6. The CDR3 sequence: CATSDLTGTSGRTDTQYF. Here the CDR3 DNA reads TGTGCCACCAGTGATCTGACCGGGACTAGCGGGAGGACAGATACGCAGTATTTT.

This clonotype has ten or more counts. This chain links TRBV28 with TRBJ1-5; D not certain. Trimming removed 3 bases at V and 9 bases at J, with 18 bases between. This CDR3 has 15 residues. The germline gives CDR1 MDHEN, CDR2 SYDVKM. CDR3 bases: TGTGCCAGCAGTTTGGGAGGACGGCCGCGGGGGCCCCAGCATTTT. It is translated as CASSLGGRPRGPQHF.

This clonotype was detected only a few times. The CDR3 nucleotides read TGTGCCAGCAGCGCGGGGACAGGGAGCTCCTACGAGCAGTACTTC. Protein product: CASSAGTGSSYEQYF. The J gene is TRBJ2-7, the V gene TRBV9, with 9 bases fitting TRBD1. The CDR3 extends over 15 amino acids. Germline values: CDR1 SGDLS, CDR2 YYNGEE. With 3 bases clipped from V and 0 bases from J, the junction kept 4 bases outside the gene matches.

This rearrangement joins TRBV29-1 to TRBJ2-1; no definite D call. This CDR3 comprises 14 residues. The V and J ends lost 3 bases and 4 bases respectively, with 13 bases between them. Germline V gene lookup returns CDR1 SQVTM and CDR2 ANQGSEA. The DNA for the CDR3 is TGCAGCGTTGAGTCCCGGAGCAGATACAATGAGCAGTTCTTC. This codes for CSVESRSRYNEQFF.

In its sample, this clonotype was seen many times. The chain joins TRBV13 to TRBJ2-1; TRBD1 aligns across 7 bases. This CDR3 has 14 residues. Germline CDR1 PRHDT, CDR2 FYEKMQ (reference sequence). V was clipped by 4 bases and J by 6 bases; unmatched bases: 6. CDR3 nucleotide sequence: TGTGCCAGCAGCTCCACCGACAGGGCCAATGAGCAGTTCTTC. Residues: CASSSTDRANEQFF.

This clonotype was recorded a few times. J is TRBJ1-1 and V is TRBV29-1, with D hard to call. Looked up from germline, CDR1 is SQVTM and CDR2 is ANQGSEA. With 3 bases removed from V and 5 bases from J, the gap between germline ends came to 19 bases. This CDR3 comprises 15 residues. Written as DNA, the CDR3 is TGCAGCGTTGACCCCCATCTGAGAAGGTGGACTGAAGCTTTCTTT. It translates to CSVDPHLRRWTEAFF.

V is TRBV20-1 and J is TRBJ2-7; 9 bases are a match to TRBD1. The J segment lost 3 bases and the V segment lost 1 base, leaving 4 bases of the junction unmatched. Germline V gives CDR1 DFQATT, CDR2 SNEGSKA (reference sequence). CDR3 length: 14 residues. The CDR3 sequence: CSARGTGAYYEQYF. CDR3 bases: TGCAGTGCTAGAGGGACAGGGGCTTACTACGAGCAGTACTTC.

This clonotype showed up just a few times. CDR3 protein: CASSDGGHEQYF. DNA of the CDR3: TGTGCCAGCAGCGACGGGGGTCACGAGCAGTACTTC. The chain is built from TRBV28 and TRBJ2-7, with D maybe TRBD2 (6 bases). With 6 bases removed from V and 5 bases from J, the gap between germline ends came to 11 bases. This CDR3 region has 12 residues. CDR1 is MDHEN and CDR2 is SYDVKM in the germline V gene.

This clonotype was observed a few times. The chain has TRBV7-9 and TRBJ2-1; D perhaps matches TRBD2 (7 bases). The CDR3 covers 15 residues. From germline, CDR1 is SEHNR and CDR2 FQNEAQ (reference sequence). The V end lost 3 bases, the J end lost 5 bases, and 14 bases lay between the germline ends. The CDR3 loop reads CASSFTAGTNNEQFF. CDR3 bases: TGTGCCAGCAGCTTTACAGCGGGGACAAACAATGAGCAGTTCTTC.

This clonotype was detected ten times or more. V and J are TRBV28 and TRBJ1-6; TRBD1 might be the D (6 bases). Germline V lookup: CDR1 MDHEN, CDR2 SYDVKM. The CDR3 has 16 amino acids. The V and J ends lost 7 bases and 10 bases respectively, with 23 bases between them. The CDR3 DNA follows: TGTGCCAGCACCTCCCAAGGGCAGGGGAGGCTCTCACCCCTCCACTTT. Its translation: CASTSQGQGRLSPLHF.

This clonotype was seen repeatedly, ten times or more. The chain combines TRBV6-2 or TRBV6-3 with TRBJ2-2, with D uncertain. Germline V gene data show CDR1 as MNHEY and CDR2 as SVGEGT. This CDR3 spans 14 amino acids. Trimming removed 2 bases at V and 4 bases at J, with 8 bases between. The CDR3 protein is CASSYIPSTGELFF. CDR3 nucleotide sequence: TGTGCCAGCAGTTACATCCCGAGCACCGGGGAGCTGTTTTTT.

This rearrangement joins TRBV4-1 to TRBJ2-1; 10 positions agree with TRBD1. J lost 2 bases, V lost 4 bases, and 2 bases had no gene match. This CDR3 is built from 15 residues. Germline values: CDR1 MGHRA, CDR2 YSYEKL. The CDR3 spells CASSRGQGTYNEQFF. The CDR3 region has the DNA TGCGCCAGCAGCCGGGGACAGGGGACCTACAATGAGCAGTTCTTC.

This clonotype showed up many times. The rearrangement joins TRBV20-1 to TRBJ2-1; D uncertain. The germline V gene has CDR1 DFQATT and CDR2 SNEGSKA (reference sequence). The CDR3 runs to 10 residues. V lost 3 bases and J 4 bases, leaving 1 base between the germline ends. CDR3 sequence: CSARYNEQFF. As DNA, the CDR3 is TGCAGTGCTAGGTACAATGAGCAGTTCTTC.

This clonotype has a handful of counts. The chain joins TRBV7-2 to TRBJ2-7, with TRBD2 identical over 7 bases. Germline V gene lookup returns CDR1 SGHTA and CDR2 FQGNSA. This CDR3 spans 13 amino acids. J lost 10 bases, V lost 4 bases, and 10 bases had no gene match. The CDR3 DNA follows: TGTGCCAGCAGCTCAAACCCGCGGGGGAAACAGTACTTC. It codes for CASSSNPRGKQYF.

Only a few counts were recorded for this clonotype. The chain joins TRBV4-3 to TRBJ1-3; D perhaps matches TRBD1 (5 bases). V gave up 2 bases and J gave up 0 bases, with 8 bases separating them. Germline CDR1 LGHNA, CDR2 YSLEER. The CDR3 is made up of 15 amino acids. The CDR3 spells CASSQIGGSGNTIYF. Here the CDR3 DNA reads TGCGCCAGCAGCCAAATTGGGGGCTCTGGAAACACCATATATTTT.

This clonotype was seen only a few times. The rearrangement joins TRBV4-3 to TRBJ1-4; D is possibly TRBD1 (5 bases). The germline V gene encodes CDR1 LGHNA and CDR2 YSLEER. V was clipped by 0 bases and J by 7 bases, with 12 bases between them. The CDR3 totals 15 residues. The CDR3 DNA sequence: TGCGCCAGCAGCCAAGATTTAGGCAGGGTTGAAAAACTGTTTTTT. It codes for CASSQDLGRVEKLFF.

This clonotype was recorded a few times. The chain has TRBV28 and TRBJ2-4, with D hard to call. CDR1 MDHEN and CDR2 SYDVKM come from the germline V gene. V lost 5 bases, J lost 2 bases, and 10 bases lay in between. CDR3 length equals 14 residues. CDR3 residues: CASSNGGTKNIQYF. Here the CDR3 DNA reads TGTGCCAGCAGTAACGGTGGGACCAAAAACATTCAGTACTTC.

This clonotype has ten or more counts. The CDR3 region is CASSREKSGRRGGLSYEQYF. The DNA of the CDR3 is TGTGCCAGCAGTCGCGAAAAGAGTGGGCGGCGCGGGGGGCTTTCCTACGAGCAGTACTTC. The chain has TRBV6-5 and TRBJ2-7; TRBD2 matches at 8 bases. The trim removed 5 bases at V and 1 base at J, leaving 22 bases unmatched. The CDR3 consists of 20 residues. Germline lookup yields CDR1 MNHEY and CDR2 SVGAGI.

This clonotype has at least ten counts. CDR3 protein: CASSTPQLRDCSYEQYF. The CDR3 DNA is TGTGCCAGCAGCACCCCCCAGCTTCGGGACTGCTCCTACGAGCAGTACTTC. V gene TRBV21-1 combines with J gene TRBJ2-7; the table's D gene call, TRBD2, was not cross checked with the DNA. TRBV21-1 is flagged as a pseudogene. This CDR3 region has 17 residues.

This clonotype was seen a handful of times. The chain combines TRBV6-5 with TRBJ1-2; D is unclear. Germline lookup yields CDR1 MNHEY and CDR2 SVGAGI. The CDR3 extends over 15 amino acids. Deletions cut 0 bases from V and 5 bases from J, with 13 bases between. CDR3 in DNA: TGTGCCAGCAGTTACTCGATCCAGGCAGCATATGGCTACACCTTC. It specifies CASSYSIQAAYGYTF.

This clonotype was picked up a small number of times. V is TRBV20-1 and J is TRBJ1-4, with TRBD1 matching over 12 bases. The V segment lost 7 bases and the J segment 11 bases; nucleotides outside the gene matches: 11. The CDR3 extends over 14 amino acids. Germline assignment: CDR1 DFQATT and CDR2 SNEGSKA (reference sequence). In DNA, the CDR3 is TGCAGTGTTGAACCGGGACAGGGGGCTTGGAAACTGTTTTTT. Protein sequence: CSVEPGQGAWKLFF.

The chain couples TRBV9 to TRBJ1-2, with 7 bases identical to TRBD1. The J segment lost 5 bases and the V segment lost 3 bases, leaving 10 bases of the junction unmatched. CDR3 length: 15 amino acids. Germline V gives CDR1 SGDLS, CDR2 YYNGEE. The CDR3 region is CASSGTGTAYYGYTF. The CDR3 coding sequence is TGTGCCAGCAGCGGAACCGGGACAGCGTATTATGGCTACACCTTC.

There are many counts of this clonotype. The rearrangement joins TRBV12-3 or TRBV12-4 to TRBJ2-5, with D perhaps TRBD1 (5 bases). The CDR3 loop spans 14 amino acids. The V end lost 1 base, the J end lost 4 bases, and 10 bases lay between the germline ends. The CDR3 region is CASSLGSGSETQYF. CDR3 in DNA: TGTGCCAGCAGTTTAGGGTCAGGGTCAGAGACCCAGTACTTC.

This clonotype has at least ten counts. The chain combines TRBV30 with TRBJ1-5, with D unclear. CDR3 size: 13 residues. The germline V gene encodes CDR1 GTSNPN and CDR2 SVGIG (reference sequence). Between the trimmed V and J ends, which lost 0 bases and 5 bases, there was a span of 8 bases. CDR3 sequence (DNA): TGTGCCTGGAGTGTTCGGCGAGATCAGCCCCAGCATTTT. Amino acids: CAWSVRRDQPQHF. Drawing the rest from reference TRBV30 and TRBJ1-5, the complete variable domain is SQTIHQWPATLVQPVGSPLSLECTVEGTSNPNLYWYRQAAGRGLQLLFYSVGIGQISSEVPQNLSASRPQDRQFILSSKKLLLSDSGFYLCAWSVRRDQPQHFGDGTRLSIL.

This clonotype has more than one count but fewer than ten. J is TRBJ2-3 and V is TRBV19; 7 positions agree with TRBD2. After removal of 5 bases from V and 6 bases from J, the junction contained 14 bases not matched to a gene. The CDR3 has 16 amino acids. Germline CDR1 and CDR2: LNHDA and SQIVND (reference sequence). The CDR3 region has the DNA TGTGCCAGTAGTTCTACCGGGACTACCCTGGGGGATACGCAGTATTTT. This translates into CASSSTGTTLGDTQYF.

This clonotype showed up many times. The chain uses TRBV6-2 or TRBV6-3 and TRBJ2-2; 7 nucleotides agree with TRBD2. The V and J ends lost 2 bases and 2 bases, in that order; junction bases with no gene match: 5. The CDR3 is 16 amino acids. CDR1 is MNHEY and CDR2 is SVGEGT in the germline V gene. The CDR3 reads CASSYGASGNTGELFF. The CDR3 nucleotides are TGTGCCAGCAGTTACGGGGCTAGCGGAAACACCGGGGAGCTGTTTTTT.

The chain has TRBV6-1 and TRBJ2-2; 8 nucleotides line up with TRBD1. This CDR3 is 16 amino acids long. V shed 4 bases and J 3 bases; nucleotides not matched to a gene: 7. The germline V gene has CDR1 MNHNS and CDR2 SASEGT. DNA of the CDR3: TGTGCCAGCAGTGCCCTGGGACAGGCGGACACCGGGGAGCTGTTTTTT. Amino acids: CASSALGQADTGELFF.

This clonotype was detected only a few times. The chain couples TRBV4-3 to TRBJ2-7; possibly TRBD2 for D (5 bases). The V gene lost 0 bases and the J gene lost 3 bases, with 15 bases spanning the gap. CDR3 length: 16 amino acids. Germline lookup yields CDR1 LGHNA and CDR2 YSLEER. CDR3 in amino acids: CASSQERGILSYEQYF. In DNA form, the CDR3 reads TGCGCCAGCAGCCAAGAACGGGGAATTTTGAGCTACGAGCAGTACTTC.

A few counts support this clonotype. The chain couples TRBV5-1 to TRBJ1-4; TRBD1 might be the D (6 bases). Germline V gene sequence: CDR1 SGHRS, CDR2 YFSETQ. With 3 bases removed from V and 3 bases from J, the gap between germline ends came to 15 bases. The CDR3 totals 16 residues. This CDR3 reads CASSSVDRGPNEKLFF. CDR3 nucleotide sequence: TGCGCCAGCAGCTCTGTGGACCGGGGGCCTAATGAAAAACTGTTTTTT.